This T cell receptor beta chain came from a study of siplizumab effects on memory and regulatory T cells. Trimming shortened V by 6 bases and J by 4 bases, and 16 bases separated the two germline ends. Germline assignment: CDR1 KGHSH and CDR2 LQKENI. This CDR3 spans 15 amino acids. The mixed lymphocyte reaction cells were cocultured at 37°C for roughly 6 days. Stimulator PBMCs labelled with Violet Dye were mixed 1:1 with responder PBMCs labelled with CFSE. A remark on this clone: Its antigen remains unidentified.

Study-wide findings and caveats: In siplizumab conditions, mappable alloreactive CD4+ clones averaged about 69% Treg-derived, against 25% to 30% in controls.

Libraries were prepared by immunoSEQ multiplex PCR; TCRdb keeps only in-frame clonotypes and omits some of them. The sample yields around 20,000 clones, roughly 49% seen once. This chain joins TRBV18 and TRBJ1-3; D is uncertain. The sample consisted of CFSE-low (dividing) CD4+ T cells sorted from an allogeneic mixed lymphocyte reaction. This clonotype was obtained from a human donor in good health; the cells came from an allogeneic mixed lymphocyte reaction. In DNA, the CDR3 is TGTGCCAGCTCCCCCCTCGTGGCATTCGGAAACACCATATATTTT. This codes for CASSPLVAFGNTIYF.